These 19 T cell receptor beta chains were sequenced from one sample in a study of blood T cell repertoires in COVID-19. Sequencing used immunoSEQ multiplex PCR; TCRdb keeps in-frame clones, though not all of them. This table has around 300,000 clones, around 85% appearing once. The specimen sequenced was peripheral blood. The receptor set was obtained from a woman under 40 who had recovered from COVID-19.

This sequence joins TRBV5-1 and TRBJ2-7; 9 nucleotides agree with TRBD2. CDR3 length: 15 amino acids. CDR1 is SGHRS, CDR2 YFSETQ, per germline. Trimming removed 0 bases from V and 3 bases from J; junction bases left unmatched: 4. The CDR3 reads CASSLGGTSSYEQYF. CDR3 in DNA: TGCGCCAGCAGCTTGGGCGGGACTAGCAGCTACGAGCAGTACTTC. Using reference TRBV5-1 and TRBJ2-7 for the parts outside the CDR3, the full variable domain is KAGVTQTPRYLIKTRGQQVTLSCSPISGHRSVSWYQQTPGQGLQFLFEYFSETQRNKGNFPGRFSGRQFSNSRSEMNVSTLELGDSALYLCASSLGGTSSYEQYFGPGTRLTVT.

The V and J genes are TRBV5-1 and TRBJ2-7; 7 nucleotides align to TRBD2. Trimming took 4 bases from V and 6 from J; bases not matched to a gene: 7. The CDR3 loop spans 13 amino acids. Germline V gives CDR1 SGHRS, CDR2 YFSETQ. The CDR3 is CASSGLGGIEQYF. As DNA, the CDR3 is TGCGCCAGCAGCGGTTTGGGAGGGATCGAGCAGTACTTC.

This sequence joins TRBV7-8 and TRBJ2-1; TRBD1 matches 12 bases. The length of the CDR3 is 16 residues. Looked up from germline, CDR1 is SGHVS and CDR2 is FQNEAQ. Trimming cost V 0 bases and J 8 bases; bases outside gene matches: 5. CDR3 DNA sequence: TGTGCCAGCAGCTTAGCTCCGGGACAGGGGGCCCATGAGCAGTTCTTC. Encoded protein: CASSLAPGQGAHEQFF.

This rearrangement joins TRBV5-8 to TRBJ2-7; 7 bases align to TRBD2. The V gene end was trimmed by 6 bases and the J gene end by 2 bases; junction bases not matched to a gene: 8. Per the germline V gene, CDR1 is SGHTS and CDR2 is YDEGEE. This CDR3 is 14 amino acids long. The CDR3, as DNA: TGTGCCAGCACCCTGGGAGGGAGGGCCTACGAGCAGTACTTC. The encoded protein is CASTLGGRAYEQYF.

The chain carries TRBV13 and TRBJ2-1, with D maybe TRBD1 (6 bases). The CDR3 covers 13 residues. CDR1 and CDR2 from the germline V gene are PRHDT and FYEKMQ (reference sequence). V dropped 5 bases and J dropped 9 bases, with 14 bases sitting between them. In nucleotides, the CDR3 is TGTGCCAGCAGCCGGGCACCAGGGGTTGAGCAGTTCTTC. Amino acid sequence: CASSRAPGVEQFF.

CDR3 nucleotides: TGTGCCAGCAGCCCAAGAAGGGGCGTAGGGACTGAAGCTTTCTTT. Translation: CASSPRRGVGTEAFF. The rearrangement uses TRBV21-1 and TRBJ1-1; TRBD1, as called in the table, went unchecked against the DNA. TRBV21-1 represents a pseudogene. The CDR3 runs to 15 residues.

The J gene is TRBJ2-7, the V gene TRBV19; 9 nucleotides align to TRBD2. Germline lookup yields CDR1 LNHDA and CDR2 SQIVND (reference sequence). Trimming cost V 6 bases and J 2 bases; bases outside gene matches: 8. The length of the CDR3 is 15 residues. This chain's CDR3 is CASSASAGGTYEQYF. CDR3 in DNA: TGTGCCAGTAGCGCCTCGGCGGGAGGGACCTACGAGCAGTACTTC.

The chain couples TRBV7-2 to TRBJ2-3; TRBD1 agrees at 8 bases. V dropped 2 bases and J dropped 1; count of bases not matched to a gene: 5. The CDR3 extends over 16 amino acids. Per the germline V gene, CDR1 is SGHTA and CDR2 is FQGNSA. This chain's CDR3 is CASSLQGRGRTDTQYF. DNA for the CDR3: TGTGCCAGCAGCTTACAGGGCAGGGGGCGCACAGATACGCAGTATTTT. The full variable domain, completed using reference TRBV7-2 and TRBJ2-3, is GAGVSQSPSNKVTEKGKDVELRCDPISGHTALYWYRQSLGQGLEFLIYFQGNSAPDKSGLPSDRFSAERTGGSVSTLTIQRTQQEDSAVYLCASSLQGRGRTDTQYFGPGTRLTVL.

The DNA for the CDR3 is TGTGCCAGCAGACTAATAGGGGGCTCTGGAAACACCATATATTTT. As protein: CASRLIGGSGNTIYF. The chain carries TRBV6-5 and TRBJ1-3, with TRBD1 as a possible D gene (6 bases). Germline V gives CDR1 MNHEY, CDR2 SVGAGI. This CDR3 is 15 amino acids long. V lost 6 bases and J 0 bases, leaving 12 bases between the germline ends.

The chain employs TRBV5-1 and TRBJ2-1, with 8 bases matching TRBD1. The germline gives CDR1 SGHRS, CDR2 YFSETQ. With V trimmed by 4 bases and J by 14 bases, 5 bases remained unmatched. CDR3 size: 11 residues. This CDR3 reads CASSERTGKFF. The CDR3 DNA reads TGCGCCAGCAGCGAAAGGACAGGGAAGTTCTTC.

This clone was seen more than once but under ten times. The J gene is TRBJ2-5, the V gene TRBV28; 7 bases match TRBD2. CDR1 MDHEN and CDR2 SYDVKM come from the germline V gene. This CDR3 has 14 residues. V shed 5 bases and J 2 bases; nucleotides not matched to a gene: 5. As DNA, the CDR3 is TGTGCCAGCAGTGAAACTAGCGCTCAAGAGACCCAGTACTTC. Translation: CASSETSAQETQYF. The whole variable domain, remainder taken from reference TRBV28 and TRBJ2-5, is DVKVTQSSRYLVKRTGEKVFLECVQDMDHENMFWYRQDPGLGLRLIYFSYDVKMKEKGDIPEGYSVSREKKERFSLILESASTNQTSMYLCASSETSAQETQYFGPGTRLLVL.

The rearrangement joins TRBV14 to TRBJ2-2, with 10 positions matching TRBD1. This CDR3 is built from 18 residues. Germline assignment: CDR1 SGHDN and CDR2 FVKESK. V was clipped by 5 bases and J by 3 bases; unmatched bases: 12. CDR3: CASSVPGTGAPHTGELFF. CDR3 DNA sequence: TGTGCCAGCAGCGTACCCGGGACAGGGGCCCCTCACACCGGGGAGCTGTTTTTT. Complete variable domain (other parts from reference TRBV14 and TRBJ2-2): EAGVTQFPSHSVIEKGQTVTLRCDPISGHDNLYWYRRVMGKEIKFLLHFVKESKQDESGMPNNRFLAERTGGTYSTLKVQPAELEDSGVYFCASSVPGTGAPHTGELFFGEGSRLTVL.

The chain recombines TRBV4-2 with TRBJ1-1; D is uncertain. Trimming took 0 bases from V and 1 from J, leaving 9 bases between them. This CDR3 has 15 residues. Germline lookup yields CDR1 LGHNA and CDR2 YNFKEQ. The CDR3 loop is CASSQDLRQNTEAFF. In nucleotides, the CDR3 is TGTGCCAGCAGCCAAGATCTACGCCAGAACACTGAAGCTTTCTTT.

The V gene is TRBV30, the J gene TRBJ2-2; D is ambiguous. CDR1 GTSNPN and CDR2 SVGIG come from the germline V gene (reference sequence). With 7 bases removed from V and 4 bases from J, the gap between germline ends came to 16 bases. CDR3 length: 14 residues. The CDR3 DNA is TGTGCCTTTAAAATACAAACGGGCACCGGGGAGCTGTTTTTT. Encoded protein: CAFKIQTGTGELFF. Full variable domain (missing parts from reference TRBV30 and TRBJ2-2): SQTIHQWPATLVQPVGSPLSLECTVEGTSNPNLYWYRQAAGRGLQLLFYSVGIGQISSEVPQNLSASRPQDRQFILSSKKLLLSDSGFYLCAFKIQTGTGELFFGEGSRLTVL.

This chain links TRBV10-3 with TRBJ2-1, with D possibly matching TRBD1 (6 bases). The CDR3 runs to 12 residues. The germline V gene encodes CDR1 ENHRY and CDR2 SYGVKD. V was clipped by 3 bases and J by 13 bases, with 13 bases between them. In nucleotides, the CDR3 is TGTGCCATCAGTGACCAACAGGGCCTTCAGTTCTTC. Protein: CAISDQQGLQFF.

V usage is TRBV10-3 and J usage is TRBJ2-7, with D perhaps TRBD2 (5 bases). The CDR3 has 14 residues. V was clipped by 2 bases and J by 3 bases, with 11 bases between them. The V gene's germline CDR1 is ENHRY and CDR2 SYGVKD. CDR3 coding DNA: TGTGCCATCAGTGAGGAGGGATTTGTCTACGAGCAGTACTTC. Translation gives CAISEEGFVYEQYF.

The J gene is TRBJ1-2, the V gene TRBV6-1; 9 bases align to TRBD1. V shed 3 bases, J shed 8 bases, and the junction held 7 bases outside the gene matches. This CDR3 is 14 amino acids long. Germline values: CDR1 MNHNS, CDR2 SASEGT. In DNA form, the CDR3 reads TGTGCCAGCAGTGATCGCGGGGACAGGGACGGCTACACCTTC. This gives the protein CASSDRGDRDGYTF.

This rearrangement joins TRBV5-4 to TRBJ1-3, with 10 bases aligning to TRBD1. The CDR3 covers 17 residues. Germline CDR1 reads SGHNT; CDR2 reads YYREEE (reference sequence). Germline trimming cut 5 bases from V and 1 base from J; bases unmatched to any gene: 9. DNA for the CDR3: TGTGCCAGCAGTTGGGACAGGGGAAGAAAATCTGGAAACACCATATATTTT. Protein product: CASSWDRGRKSGNTIYF.

The V and J genes are TRBV23-1 and TRBJ1-6, with D possibly being TRBD1 (6 bases). TRBV23-1 is designated an ORF whose function remains uncertain. The V and J ends lost 5 bases and 5 bases respectively, with 19 bases between them. This CDR3 comprises 17 residues. CDR3 sequence: CASSSGPGDPNNSPLHF. CDR3 sequence (DNA): TGCGCCAGCAGTTCAGGGCCAGGGGATCCGAATAATTCACCCCTCCACTTT.